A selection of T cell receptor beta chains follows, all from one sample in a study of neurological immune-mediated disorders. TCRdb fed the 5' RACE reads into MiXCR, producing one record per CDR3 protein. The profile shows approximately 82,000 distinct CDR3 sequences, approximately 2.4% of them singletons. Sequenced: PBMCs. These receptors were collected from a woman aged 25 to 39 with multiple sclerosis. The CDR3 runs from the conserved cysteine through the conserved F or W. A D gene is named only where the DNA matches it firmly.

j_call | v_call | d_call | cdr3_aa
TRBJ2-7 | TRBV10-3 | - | CAISSGTGAGEQYF
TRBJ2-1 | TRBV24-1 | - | CATSAPRRGMNEQFF
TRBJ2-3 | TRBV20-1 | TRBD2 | CSASSGREADTQYF
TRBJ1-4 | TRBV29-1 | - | CSVRTVANEKLFF
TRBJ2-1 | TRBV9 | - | CASSKGTYGNEQFF
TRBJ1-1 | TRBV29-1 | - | CSGCKGITEAFF
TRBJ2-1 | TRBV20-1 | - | CSAPPSLHEQFF
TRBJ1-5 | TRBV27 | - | CASTNGLQPQHF
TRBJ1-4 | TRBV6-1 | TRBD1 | CASSTTGGVGEKLFF
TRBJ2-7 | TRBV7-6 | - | CASSSRQRASAYEQYF
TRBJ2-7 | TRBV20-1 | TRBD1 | CSARDTGQGDFEQYF
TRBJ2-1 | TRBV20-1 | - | CSAEPRAGQSYNEQFF
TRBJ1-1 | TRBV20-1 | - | CSDPYKTGTEAFF
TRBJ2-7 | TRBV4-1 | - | CASSQDRQGQTYEQYF
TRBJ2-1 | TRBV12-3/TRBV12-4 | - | CASSSPGHRDYNEQFF
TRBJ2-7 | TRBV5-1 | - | CASAGFDEQYF
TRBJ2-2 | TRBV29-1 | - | CSVVLQGRSNTGELFF
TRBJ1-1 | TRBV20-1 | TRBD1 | CSARDNQGANTEAFF
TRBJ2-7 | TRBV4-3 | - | CASSQDRQGRGQNEQYF
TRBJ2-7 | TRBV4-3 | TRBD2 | CASSQDPGRPSYEQYF
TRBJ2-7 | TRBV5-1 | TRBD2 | CASSLSSGATYEQYF
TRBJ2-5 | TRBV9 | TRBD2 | CASSVGSLKAGETRVETQYF
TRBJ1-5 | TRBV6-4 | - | CASSDRADDQPQHF
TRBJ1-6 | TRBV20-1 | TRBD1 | CSARDPERDSINSPLHF
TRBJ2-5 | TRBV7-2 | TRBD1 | CASSPDRRETQYF
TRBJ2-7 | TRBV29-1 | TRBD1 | CSVVGTDYEQYF
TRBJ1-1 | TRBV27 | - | CASSSHGGRQAFF
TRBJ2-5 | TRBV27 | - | CASTDSFETQYF
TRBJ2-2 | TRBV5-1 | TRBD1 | CASSFSTGGNTGELFF
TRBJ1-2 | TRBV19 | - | CASSIGPGVNYGYTF
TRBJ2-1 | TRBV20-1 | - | CSASVGGPSYNEQFF
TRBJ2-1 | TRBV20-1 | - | CSARETVGNEQFF
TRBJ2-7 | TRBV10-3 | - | CAISLDGRGGLGQYF
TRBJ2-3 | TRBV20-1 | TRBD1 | CSGDRVGDTQYF
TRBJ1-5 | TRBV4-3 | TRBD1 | CASSQARQGAGQPQHF
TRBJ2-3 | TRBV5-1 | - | CASSLDRGATDTQYF
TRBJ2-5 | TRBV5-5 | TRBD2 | CASRWKGLAVETQYF
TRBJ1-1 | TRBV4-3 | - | CASSQELRTTEAFF
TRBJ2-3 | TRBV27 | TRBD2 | CASSPGTSGWDTDTQYF
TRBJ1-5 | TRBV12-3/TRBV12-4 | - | CASSFIGNQPQHF
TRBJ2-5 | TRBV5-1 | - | CASSLSPAQETQYF
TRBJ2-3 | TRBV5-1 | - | CASSLGPRDTQYF
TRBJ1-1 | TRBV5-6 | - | CASSPAGTEAFF
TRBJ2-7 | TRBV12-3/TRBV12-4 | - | CASSPQQGPYEQYF
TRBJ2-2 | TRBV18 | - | CASSLYPGRTSLTGELFF
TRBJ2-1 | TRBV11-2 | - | CASSFSGTQFF